This T cell receptor beta chain was captured in a study of T cell responses to AZD1222 COVID-19 vaccine. Libraries were prepared by immunoSEQ multiplex PCR; TCRdb keeps only in-frame clonotypes and omits some of them. The data show some 110,000 clones, with more than 80% seen just once and under 3.5% held by the top ten. This sample comprised peripheral blood, obtained on day 0 of AZD1222 vaccination. This receptor was taken from an adult in good health.

CDR3 bases: TGTGCCAGCGGCGGGACTACCTACGAGCAGTACTTC. This gives the protein CASGGTTYEQYF. The V call is TRBV2, the J call TRBJ2-7; 7 nucleotides match TRBD2. CDR3 length: 12 residues. Germline lookup yields CDR1 SNHLY and CDR2 FYNNEI. V lost 8 bases and J lost 2; bases outside the gene matches: 3.